Listed below are T cell receptor beta chains from one sample, sequenced in a study of patients and donors after allogeneic stem cell transplantation. A single record per CDR3 protein comes from TCRdb applying MiXCR to the RT-PCR reads. The data show over 200,000 distinct CDR3 sequences, roughly two fifths seen once. Sequenced material: blood, either unsorted or a sorted T cell fraction (not recorded which). These receptors were taken from a human donor who was either an allogeneic HSCT recipient or a stem cell or donor lymphocyte infusion donor (not recorded which). It is not recorded whose cells these are; they may come from a transplant donor. Both conserved end residues are part of each CDR3. D genes are given only for firm matches. Size is stated for part of the rows, as once, few or many counts, or as a class when the clone is expanded.

D gene: TRBD1
clone size: once
V gene: TRBV7-9
J gene: TRBJ2-5
CDR3 DNA: TGTGCCAGCAGCTTAGCCGGACAGGGTGGGGAGACCCAGTACTTC
CDR3 protein: CASSLAGQGGETQYF

D gene: NA
clone size: NA
V gene: TRBV7-6
J gene: TRBJ1-1
CDR3 DNA: TGTGCCAGCAGCTCACATGGGGGCACTGAAGCTTTCTTT
CDR3 protein: CASSSHGGTEAFF

D gene: NA
clone size: NA
V gene: TRBV9
J gene: TRBJ1-5
CDR3 DNA: TGTGCCAGCAAGGGATGGAGCAATCAGCCCCAGCATTTT
CDR3 protein: CASKGWSNQPQHF

D gene: TRBD2
clone size: few
V gene: TRBV3-1
J gene: TRBJ2-5
CDR3 DNA: TGTGCCAGCAGCCAGCGGGAGCAAGAGACCCAGTACTTC
CDR3 protein: CASSQREQETQYF

D gene: NA
clone size: few
V gene: TRBV9
J gene: TRBJ1-2
CDR3 DNA: TGTGCCAGCAGCGCGGGGGGCGCTGGCTATGGCTACACCTTC
CDR3 protein: CASSAGGAGYGYTF

D gene: NA
clone size: few
V gene: TRBV7-6
J gene: TRBJ2-3
CDR3 DNA: TGTGCCAGCAGCTTAGAGGGGCATACGCAGTATTTT
CDR3 protein: CASSLEGHTQYF

D gene: NA
clone size: NA
V gene: TRBV12-3/TRBV12-4
J gene: TRBJ2-5
CDR3 DNA: TGTGCCAGCAGTTTAATAACGGGGGCCCAGACCCAGTACTTC
CDR3 protein: CASSLITGAQTQYF

D gene: TRBD1
clone size: few
V gene: TRBV28
J gene: TRBJ1-2
CDR3 DNA: TGTGCCAGCCTGTTAGATCCTCGACAGGGCCACGGCTACACCTTC
CDR3 protein: CASLLDPRQGHGYTF

D gene: NA
clone size: NA
V gene: TRBV7-8
J gene: TRBJ1-2
CDR3 DNA: TGTGCCAGCAGCTTCATGGAGGACCACTATGGCTACACCTTC
CDR3 protein: CASSFMEDHYGYTF

D gene: TRBD2
clone size: few
V gene: TRBV10-3
J gene: TRBJ2-1
CDR3 DNA: TGTGCCATCAGAACTAGCGGGGGGGCCGACGATGAGCAGTTCTTC
CDR3 protein: CAIRTSGGADDEQFF

D gene: TRBD1
clone size: few
V gene: TRBV27
J gene: TRBJ2-7
CDR3 DNA: TGTGCCAGCAGTTTACTTGGACAGGGCCAGCAGTACTTC
CDR3 protein: CASSLLGQGQQYF

D gene: TRBD2
clone size: NA
V gene: TRBV5-1
J gene: TRBJ2-5
CDR3 DNA: TGCGCCAGCAGCCCGGGGACTAGAGAAGAGACCCAGTACTTC
CDR3 protein: CASSPGTREETQYF

D gene: TRBD1
clone size: NA
V gene: TRBV7-2
J gene: TRBJ1-1
CDR3 DNA: TGTGCCAGCAGCTTAACAGGGGCCGGGGCTTTCTTT
CDR3 protein: CASSLTGAGAFF

D gene: NA
clone size: few
V gene: TRBV6-5
J gene: TRBJ2-3
CDR3 DNA: TGTGCCAGCAGCAAAGGGGCCGGAGGCACAGATACGCAGTATTTT
CDR3 protein: CASSKGAGGTDTQYF

D gene: NA
clone size: few
V gene: TRBV5-6
J gene: TRBJ1-2
CDR3 DNA: TGTGCCAGCAGCTTGGCGGCAGGGTATAGTGGCTACACCTTC
CDR3 protein: CASSLAAGYSGYTF

D gene: NA
clone size: NA
V gene: TRBV6-2/TRBV6-3
J gene: TRBJ2-7
CDR3 DNA: TGTGCCAGCTCCCTAGGGACGGAGCTTTGGGAGCAGTACTTC
CDR3 protein: CASSLGTELWEQYF

D gene: TRBD1
clone size: few
V gene: TRBV7-9
J gene: TRBJ1-6
CDR3 DNA: TGTGCCAGCAGTCGGGACAGGGGCTCCTATAATTCACCCCTCCACTTT
CDR3 protein: CASSRDRGSYNSPLHF

D gene: TRBD2
clone size: once
V gene: TRBV9
J gene: TRBJ2-1
CDR3 DNA: TGTGCCAGCAGCGTAGCTCGACTAGCGGGCGGGAATGAGCAGTTCTTC
CDR3 protein: CASSVARLAGGNEQFF

D gene: NA
clone size: NA
V gene: TRBV7-9
J gene: TRBJ1-6
CDR3 DNA: TGTGCCAGCAGCTCCATGACAGATTCACCCCTCCACTTT
CDR3 protein: CASSSMTDSPLHF

D gene: NA
clone size: NA
V gene: TRBV29-1
J gene: TRBJ1-2
CDR3 DNA: TGCAGCGTTGAAAGTCGACAGGTCCGCTATGGCTACACCTTC
CDR3 protein: CSVESRQVRYGYTF

D gene: NA
clone size: NA
V gene: TRBV20-1
J gene: TRBJ2-3
CDR3 DNA: TGCAGTGCTACCCACGGGGGTCGGGGCACAGATACGCAGTATTTT
CDR3 protein: CSATHGGRGTDTQYF

D gene: NA
clone size: few
V gene: TRBV28
J gene: TRBJ1-3
CDR3 DNA: TGTGCCAGCAGTTTGATCTCTGGAAACACCATATATTTT
CDR3 protein: CASSLISGNTIYF

D gene: NA
clone size: NA
V gene: TRBV24-1
J gene: TRBJ2-2
CDR3 DNA: TGTGCCACCAGTGATTTGAATCGACAGGCCGGGGAGCTGTTTTTT
CDR3 protein: CATSDLNRQAGELFF

D gene: NA
clone size: NA
V gene: TRBV27
J gene: TRBJ1-1
CDR3 DNA: TGTGCCAGCAGGGAAACGGGGCTCTGGAACACTGAAGCTTTCTTT
CDR3 protein: CASRETGLWNTEAFF

D gene: NA
clone size: few
V gene: TRBV5-5
J gene: TRBJ2-1
CDR3 DNA: TGTGCCAGCAGTCCCGACAGTTGGAATGAGCAGTTCTTC
CDR3 protein: CASSPDSWNEQFF

D gene: TRBD1
clone size: NA
V gene: TRBV28
J gene: TRBJ2-3
CDR3 DNA: TGTGCCAGCAGGGACAGGGGGGTCACAGATACGCAGTATTTT
CDR3 protein: CASRDRGVTDTQYF

D gene: TRBD1
clone size: NA
V gene: TRBV4-1
J gene: TRBJ1-1
CDR3 DNA: TGCGCCAGCAGCCAAGATTGGGACAGCTACACTGAAGCTTTCTTT
CDR3 protein: CASSQDWDSYTEAFF

D gene: NA
clone size: NA
V gene: TRBV5-1
J gene: TRBJ2-7
CDR3 DNA: TGCGCCAGCAGCTTGGGCTCTCGGTCGAGCTCCTACGAGCAGTACTTC
CDR3 protein: CASSLGSRSSSYEQYF

D gene: NA
clone size: NA
V gene: TRBV6-5
J gene: TRBJ2-1
CDR3 DNA: TGTGCCAGCAGAACAGGGAGTGAGCAGTTCTTC
CDR3 protein: CASRTGSEQFF

D gene: NA
clone size: few
V gene: TRBV29-1
J gene: TRBJ1-2
CDR3 DNA: TGCAGCCTCCGGGAGGGGGACTATGGCTACACCTTC
CDR3 protein: CSLREGDYGYTF

D gene: NA
clone size: many
V gene: TRBV28
J gene: TRBJ2-1
CDR3 DNA: TGTGCCAGCAGTTTTCAGGACATGCACAATGAGCAGTTCTTC
CDR3 protein: CASSFQDMHNEQFF

D gene: NA
clone size: NA
V gene: TRBV28
J gene: TRBJ2-1
CDR3 DNA: TGTGCCAGCAGTTCAACAGGGTTCAATGAGCAGTTCTTC
CDR3 protein: CASSSTGFNEQFF

D gene: NA
clone size: few
V gene: TRBV10-3
J gene: TRBJ1-3
CDR3 DNA: TGTGCCATGAGTACGATAGGAAACACCATATATTTT
CDR3 protein: CAMSTIGNTIYF

D gene: NA
clone size: NA
V gene: TRBV5-6
J gene: TRBJ2-2
CDR3 DNA: TGTGCCAGCAGCCCCCGTGGGCAGCTAACGAACACCGGGGAGCTGTTTTTT
CDR3 protein: CASSPRGQLTNTGELFF

D gene: TRBD1
clone size: NA
V gene: TRBV7-2
J gene: TRBJ1-5
CDR3 DNA: TGTGCCAGCAGCTTAGCGGGACAGGGGGCCGGCAATCAGCCCCAGCATTTT
CDR3 protein: CASSLAGQGAGNQPQHF

D gene: NA
clone size: once
V gene: TRBV7-9
J gene: TRBJ2-7
CDR3 DNA: TGTGCCAGCAGCCCTGTCTGGAGCTCCTACGAGCAGTACTTC
CDR3 protein: CASSPVWSSYEQYF

D gene: NA
clone size: few
V gene: TRBV10-3
J gene: TRBJ2-5
CDR3 DNA: TGTGCCATCACTGGGGCCCCTTCGGAGACCCAGTACTTC
CDR3 protein: CAITGAPSETQYF

D gene: NA
clone size: few
V gene: TRBV12-3/TRBV12-4
J gene: TRBJ2-7
CDR3 DNA: TGTGCCAGCGGGGGCTACGAGCAGTACTTC
CDR3 protein: CASGGYEQYF

D gene: NA
clone size: NA
V gene: TRBV19
J gene: TRBJ2-5
CDR3 DNA: TGTGCCAGTAGTAAGAAGAATCAAGAGACCCAGTACTTC
CDR3 protein: CASSKKNQETQYF

D gene: NA
clone size: NA
V gene: TRBV20-1
J gene: TRBJ2-7
CDR3 DNA: TGCAGTGTATCAAGCGGAACCTCCTACGAGCAGTACTTC
CDR3 protein: CSVSSGTSYEQYF

D gene: NA
clone size: few
V gene: TRBV18
J gene: TRBJ2-5
CDR3 DNA: TGTGCCAGCTCACTCGGACTGGCCGAGACCCAGTACTTC
CDR3 protein: CASSLGLAETQYF

D gene: TRBD2
clone size: NA
V gene: TRBV5-1
J gene: TRBJ2-3
CDR3 DNA: TGCGCCAGCAGCTTGTCTAGCGGGGGGGCAGCAGATACGCAGTATTTT
CDR3 protein: CASSLSSGGAADTQYF

D gene: TRBD1
clone size: few
V gene: TRBV27
J gene: TRBJ2-5
CDR3 DNA: TGTGCCAGCAGCTCAGGACAGGGGGCTCTGATCCAAGAGACCCAGTACTTC
CDR3 protein: CASSSGQGALIQETQYF

D gene: NA
clone size: NA
V gene: TRBV4-1
J gene: TRBJ2-3
CDR3 DNA: TGCGCCAGCAGCCAAGTTCCCCTCACAGATACGCAGTATTTT
CDR3 protein: CASSQVPLTDTQYF

D gene: NA
clone size: NA
V gene: TRBV29-1
J gene: TRBJ2-7
CDR3 DNA: TGCAGCGTCCAAGGAGTTTCCTACGAGCAGTACTTC
CDR3 protein: CSVQGVSYEQYF

D gene: NA
clone size: NA
V gene: TRBV5-1
J gene: TRBJ2-5
CDR3 DNA: TGCGCCAGCAGCCGACCGGGAGCCCAAGAGACCCAGTACTTC
CDR3 protein: CASSRPGAQETQYF

D gene: NA
clone size: once
V gene: TRBV12-3/TRBV12-4
J gene: TRBJ1-2
CDR3 DNA: TGTGCCAGCAGCCGTGGTTGGACAGCCGATAACTATGGCTACACCTTC
CDR3 protein: CASSRGWTADNYGYTF

D gene: NA
clone size: few
V gene: TRBV7-8
J gene: TRBJ1-2
CDR3 DNA: TGTGCCAGCGCGGGGCAGAGAGCTAACTATGGCTACACCTTC
CDR3 protein: CASAGQRANYGYTF

D gene: NA
clone size: NA
V gene: TRBV7-2
J gene: TRBJ1-3
CDR3 DNA: TGTGCCAGCAGCTTAGCAGCCTCTGGAAACACCATATATTTT
CDR3 protein: CASSLAASGNTIYF

D gene: NA
clone size: few
V gene: TRBV20-1
J gene: TRBJ1-3
CDR3 DNA: TGCAGTGCTAGTGCAGGGTCTGGAAACACCATATATTTT
CDR3 protein: CSASAGSGNTIYF

D gene: NA
clone size: NA
V gene: TRBV12-3/TRBV12-4
J gene: TRBJ2-3
CDR3 DNA: TGTGCCAGCAGTTTTGGTCGCACAGATACGCAGTATTTT
CDR3 protein: CASSFGRTDTQYF

D gene: NA
clone size: NA
V gene: TRBV3-1
J gene: TRBJ1-2
CDR3 DNA: TGTGCCAGCAGCCAAGTTGTGGCGGCTGCCGGCTACACCTTC
CDR3 protein: CASSQVVAAAGYTF

D gene: NA
clone size: NA
V gene: TRBV7-9
J gene: TRBJ2-7
CDR3 DNA: TGTGCCAGCAGCCACCGGGACACAAAGAGCGAGCAGTACTTC
CDR3 protein: CASSHRDTKSEQYF

D gene: TRBD1
clone size: many
V gene: TRBV10-3
J gene: TRBJ1-1
CDR3 DNA: TGTGCCATCAAAAGGGGGCTGAACACTGAAGCTTTCTTT
CDR3 protein: CAIKRGLNTEAFF

D gene: TRBD2
clone size: few
V gene: TRBV5-4
J gene: TRBJ2-3
CDR3 DNA: TGTGCCAGCAGCTTGGGACTAGCGGGGGCGCAGACGCAGTATTTT
CDR3 protein: CASSLGLAGAQTQYF